This T cell receptor (beta chain) was found in a study of beta chain features in type 1 diabetes. Regarding the study as a whole: Whether HLA type affects TCRB rearrangement stayed undetermined in the present work. Naive, central memory and Treg TCRB repertoires appeared more alike in patients than in healthy donors.

As concerns this clone: As yet, its antigen is unknown.

Expressed TCRB transcripts were sequenced because the entire RNA isolate underwent reverse transcription. Naive, central memory and regulatory T cell samples yielded about 3.57 million reads on average. Data came from immunoSEQ multiplex PCR; TCRdb stores just in-frame clones and leaves some out. The profile covers around 400,000 clones, with around 16% appearing a single time and approximately 0.02% taken by the ten largest. The length of the CDR3 is 16 residues. Germline CDR1 and CDR2: SGHTA and FQGTGA. Trimming took off 5 bases at V and 2 bases at J, with 18 bases between the two ends. The sequence came from a woman between 18 and 30 years old in good health. The chain has TRBV7-3 and TRBJ2-5; a possible D gene is TRBD1 (7 bases). The material sequenced was naive CD4+ T cells from blood. The CDR3 DNA sequence: TGTGCCAGCAGCGGAGCAAGGGGGCGGGGTCAAGAGACCCAGTACTTC. This translates into CASSGARGRGQETQYF.